The source of this T cell receptor beta chain is a study of T cell responses to AZD1222 COVID-19 vaccine. Study-level findings and limits: The donor group comprised mostly white British people and more females; the analysis possibly underestimated clonal diversity. Every sample of the repertoires postdated the peak T cell response. It was only a handful of AZD1222 recipients who were seropositive at baseline.

The CDR3 sequence is 16 residues long. CDR1 and CDR2 (germline): MDHEN, SYDVKM. The germline V and J ends were trimmed by 3 bases and 0 bases, with 12 bases remaining between them. Points on this clone: Its target is unknown.

Method: immunoSEQ multiplex PCR; TCRdb's copy keeps in-frame clones and lacks some. The sample shows about 130,000 clones, 70% to 90% of them seen only once. Source: peripheral blood, taken on day 0 of AZD1222 vaccination. The chain couples TRBV28 to TRBJ1-5; D is undetermined. The TCR comes from an adult in good health. The CDR3 loop reads CASSFIVGNSNQPQHF. The CDR3 nucleotides read TGTGCCAGCAGTTTTATCGTGGGGAATAGCAATCAGCCCCAGCATTTT.